A selection of T cell receptor beta chains follows, all from one sample in a study of blood T cell repertoires in COVID-19. Libraries were prepared by immunoSEQ multiplex PCR; TCRdb keeps only in-frame clonotypes and omits some of them. Of approximately 72,000 clones detected, about 89% appear once; the ten largest clones hold about 12%. Source material: peripheral blood. The source is a woman aged 60-75 years with acute or convalescent COVID-19. Both conserved end residues are part of each CDR3. Each record gives: clone size, V gene, CDR3 protein. A row's size may be missing; if present it is once, few, many or a size class.

once,TRBV19,CASSRGTGVRDTQYF
few,TRBV14,CASSQGRNYGYTF
NA,TRBV3-1/TRBV3-2,CASSHVAGTDTQYF
NA,TRBV4-2,CASSQVGLAGGSSYEQYF
few,TRBV11-2,CASSLKEGTEAFF
NA,TRBV10-3,CAISRGGGQETQYF
NA,TRBV18,CASSPSGTGKTYEQYF
NA,TRBV11-2,CASSFSTSGANTGELFF
NA,TRBV6-5,CASSNSNREQTFF
NA,TRBV15,CATSKLYGAAGTQYF
NA,TRBV30,CACLEESRKDTQYF